Following are 25 T cell receptor beta chains from one sample sequenced in a study of T cell repertoires in cytomegalovirus infection. TCRdb reprocessed the reads with MiXCR, giving one entry per CDR3 protein. The sample lists nearly 700,000 distinct CDR3 sequences, around 31% occurring once. Their antigens are not known. The sequences come from cultured PBMCs, collected from culture after CMV antigen stimulation. These receptor sequences come from a human donor in good health (CMV status not recorded). Some clones in this sample may be carry-over from other donors' samples.

This clonotype was observed a few times. The genes are TRBV24-1 and TRBJ2-1, with 9 bases matching TRBD2. This CDR3 spans 16 amino acids. The trim removed 1 base at V and 2 bases at J, leaving 2 bases unmatched. CDR1 and CDR2 from the germline V gene are KGHDR and SFDVKD. The CDR3 nucleotides read TGTGCCACCAGTGATTTCGCTAGCGGGGCCTACAATGAGCAGTTCTTC. Translating it yields CATSDFASGAYNEQFF.

There are a few counts of this clonotype. This chain links TRBV7-9 with TRBJ2-3; 8 nucleotides match TRBD1. V dropped 5 bases and J dropped 7; count of bases not matched to a gene: 17. Per germline, CDR1 SEHNR and CDR2 FQNEAQ (reference sequence). The CDR3 runs to 17 residues. The CDR3 spells CASSRLGQGSLRNTQYF. CDR3 sequence (DNA): TGTGCCAGCAGCCGATTAGGACAGGGATCCCTTCGGAATACGCAGTATTTT.

This clonotype was found a few times. The rearrangement joins TRBV7-8 to TRBJ1-2; a weak D match, TRBD1 (5 bases). The V end lost 5 bases, the J end lost 7 bases, and 17 bases lay between the germline ends. The CDR3 covers 14 residues. CDR1 is SGHVS, CDR2 FQNEAQ, per germline. DNA for the CDR3: TGTGCCAGCAGCCCCGTGGGGGGAGAGGTTGGCTACACCTTC. This gives the protein CASSPVGGEVGYTF.

This rearrangement joins TRBV19 to TRBJ2-1; the D gene is possibly TRBD1 (7 bases). CDR1 is LNHDA, CDR2 SQIVND, per germline (reference sequence). The CDR3 totals 10 residues. Trimming pared 10 bases from V and 9 bases from J, leaving 10 bases between. CDR3 in DNA: TGTGCCACAGGGGGGACTGAGCAGTTCTTC. Its translation is CATGGTEQFF.

This clonotype turned up a few times. The rearrangement links TRBV11-2 to TRBJ2-1; 7 bases align to TRBD2. There are 14 residues in the CDR3. V shed 0 bases and J 8 bases; nucleotides not matched to a gene: 4. CDR1 is SGHAT, CDR2 FQNNGV, per germline. CDR3 sequence (DNA): TGTGCCAGCAGCTTAGATCGGGAGGTCGATGAGCAGTTCTTC. Translating gives CASSLDREVDEQFF.

CDR3 coding DNA: TGCAGTGCTAGAGTTACCGGGACAGGGTCTAATGAAAAACTGTTTTTT. Protein product: CSARVTGTGSNEKLFF. The chain has TRBV20-1 and TRBJ1-4; 9 nucleotides agree with TRBD1. The CDR3 spans 16 residues. The V and J ends lost 1 base and 3 bases, in that order; junction bases with no gene match: 6. Germline V gene lookup returns CDR1 DFQATT and CDR2 SNEGSKA (reference sequence).

This clonotype was detected a few times. This rearrangement joins TRBV6-2 or TRBV6-3 to TRBJ2-3, with unresolved D. CDR1 and CDR2 from the germline V gene are MNHEY and SVGEGT. This CDR3 has 15 residues. V lost 1 base and J lost 1, with 9 bases in between. As DNA, the CDR3 is TGTGCCAGCAGTTACTTTAGGATCCGCACAGATACGCAGTATTTT. Protein product: CASSYFRIRTDTQYF.

At least ten counts were recorded for this clonotype. V and J are TRBV7-2 and TRBJ2-7; D unclear. Germline CDR1 is SGHTA and CDR2 is FQGNSA. The ends were cut back, 5 bases at V and 2 bases at J, with 19 bases in the middle. This CDR3 has 16 residues. CDR3 sequence: CASSVQVNTPAYEQYF. DNA for the CDR3: TGTGCCAGCAGCGTTCAGGTTAACACTCCCGCCTACGAGCAGTACTTC.

The chain is built from TRBV7-9 and TRBJ2-7; 8 nucleotides agree with TRBD1. This CDR3 region has 12 residues. The germline CDR1 and CDR2 sequences are SEHNR and FQNEAQ (reference sequence). V dropped 5 bases and J dropped 6; count of bases not matched to a gene: 3. The CDR3 loop reads CASSNDRGEQYF. The DNA for the CDR3 is TGTGCCAGCAGCAATGACAGGGGCGAGCAGTACTTC.

This chain uses TRBV11-2 with TRBJ2-3, with a weak D call TRBD2 (6 bases). The CDR3 length is 13 residues. V was cut by 5 bases and J by 7 bases, with 13 bases left in between. Germline V gives CDR1 SGHAT, CDR2 FQNNGV. Written as DNA, the CDR3 is TGTGCCAGCAGCCCGGGGACTGCATATACGCAGTATTTT. Its translation is CASSPGTAYTQYF.

The chain carries TRBV7-9 and TRBJ1-4; a weak D match, TRBD1 (5 bases). V was cut by 0 bases and J by 8 bases, with 16 bases left in between. CDR3 length equals 16 residues. CDR1 and CDR2 (germline): SEHNR, FQNEAQ (reference sequence). The CDR3 reads CASSLARGEPEEKLFF. Written as DNA, the CDR3 is TGTGCCAGCAGCTTAGCGCGGGGCGAGCCGGAGGAAAAACTGTTTTTT.

The J gene is TRBJ1-1, the V gene TRBV10-3; weak D call: TRBD1 (5 bases). The germline gives CDR1 ENHRY, CDR2 SYGVKD. Trimming took 8 bases from V and 5 from J, leaving 27 bases between them. The CDR3 has 17 amino acids. The CDR3 sequence is CAIGEVEAYTRGTEAFF. The CDR3 DNA reads TGTGCCATCGGGGAGGTTGAGGCCTATACTAGGGGAACTGAAGCTTTCTTT.

The rearrangement joins TRBV4-2 to TRBJ2-5; D is undetermined. Germline-derived CDR1 and CDR2 are LGHNA and YNFKEQ. The CDR3 covers 15 residues. The V gene lost 3 bases and the J gene lost 2 bases, with 13 bases spanning the gap. CDR3 in DNA: TGTGCCAGCAGCCATACTCTGGTGGGACAAGAGACCCAGTACTTC. Amino acid sequence: CASSHTLVGQETQYF.

The rearrangement links TRBV7-2 to TRBJ2-5; 7 bases map to TRBD2. CDR1 and CDR2 from the germline V gene are SGHTA and FQGNSA. The CDR3 length is 15 residues. Unmatched junction bases numbered 7, after V lost 4 bases and J lost 2 bases. This chain's CDR3 is CASSSSGLQQETQYF. CDR3 DNA: TGTGCCAGCAGCTCCTCGGGACTACAGCAAGAGACCCAGTACTTC.

The chain couples TRBV10-1 to TRBJ2-1; 8 nucleotides agree with TRBD2. The CDR3 runs to 15 residues. Germline V lookup: CDR1 WNHNN, CDR2 SYGVQD (reference sequence). The trim removed 4 bases at V and 5 bases at J, leaving 7 bases unmatched. DNA of the CDR3: TGCGCCAGCAGTGGGGGACTAGGGGGAAACAATGAGCAGTTCTTC. As protein: CASSGGLGGNNEQFF.

In its sample, this clonotype was seen a few times. CDR3 region: CASSFRGDAPSDTQYF. Here the CDR3 DNA reads TGTGCCAGCAGCTTTCGGGGGGACGCCCCATCGGATACGCAGTATTTT. The rearrangement joins TRBV11-2 to TRBJ2-3, with 7 bases identical to TRBD2. Germline V gene data show CDR1 as SGHAT and CDR2 as FQNNGV. The CDR3 is 16 amino acids. Losses at the gene ends were 3 bases for V and 6 bases for J; bases not matched to a gene: 12.

The sample holds a few counts of this clonotype. This chain joins TRBV7-6 and TRBJ2-1, with D possibly being TRBD1 (5 bases). The ends were cut back, 0 bases at V and 10 bases at J, with 13 bases in the middle. Germline V lookup: CDR1 SGHVS, CDR2 FNYEAQ. CDR3 length equals 14 residues. CDR3 nucleotides: TGTGCCAGCAGCTTAGCCTCAGGGTTTAGAGAGCAGTTCTTC. Translating gives CASSLASGFREQFF.

This clonotype was observed a few times. The chain is built from TRBV6-2 or TRBV6-3 and TRBJ1-1; TRBD1 aligns across 10 bases. Germline assignment: CDR1 MNHEY and CDR2 SVGEGT. This CDR3 has 16 amino acids. V was pared by 6 bases and J by 0 bases, with 7 bases of the junction left unmatched. Here the CDR3 DNA reads TGTGCCAGCAGAAAAACCGGGACAGGGGTGAACACTGAAGCTTTCTTT. This translates into CASRKTGTGVNTEAFF.

This clonotype was picked up one time. The rearrangement joins TRBV20-1 to TRBJ2-5, with 8 bases aligning to TRBD2. Germline V gene data show CDR1 as DFQATT and CDR2 as SNEGSKA (reference sequence). V lost 2 bases to trimming and J lost 3 bases; unmatched junction nucleotides: 2. This CDR3 region has 13 residues. Here the CDR3 DNA reads TGCAGTGCTAGATTAGCGGGAAAAGAGACCCAGTACTTC. Amino acids: CSARLAGKETQYF.

The chain uses TRBV6-2 or TRBV6-3 and TRBJ2-5; TRBD2 aligns across 8 bases. V lost 6 bases, J lost 5 bases, and 11 bases stayed unmatched. The CDR3 runs to 15 residues. Germline V gene data show CDR1 as MNHEY and CDR2 as SVGEGT. CDR3 bases: TGTGCCAGCAGCCCCTCTACCGGGAGGGGCGAGACCCAGTACTTC. Translating it yields CASSPSTGRGETQYF.

This clonotype was observed a few times. The chain links TRBV5-6 to TRBJ2-1; the D gene is possibly TRBD2 (5 bases). Trimming took off 2 bases at V and 3 bases at J, with 9 bases between the two ends. The CDR3 is made up of 14 amino acids. Germline CDR1 reads SGHDT; CDR2 reads YYEEEE. Written as DNA, the CDR3 is TGTGCCAGCAGCTTCTTCGACTACTACAATGAGCAGTTCTTC. Encoded protein: CASSFFDYYNEQFF. Supplemented by reference TRBV5-6 and TRBJ2-1, the full variable domain reads DAGVTQSPTHLIKTRGQQVTLRCSPKSGHDTVSWYQQALGQGPQFIFQYYEEEERQRGNFPDRFSGHQFPNYSSELNVNALLLGDSALYLCASSFFDYYNEQFFGPGTRLTVL.

The chain has TRBV5-1 and TRBJ2-3; weak D call: TRBD2 (6 bases). Trimming removed 7 bases from V and 5 bases from J, with 17 bases in between. Germline assignment: CDR1 SGHRS and CDR2 YFSETQ. The CDR3 consists of 14 residues. This CDR3 reads CASAPGTAVDTQYF. CDR3 nucleotide sequence: TGCGCCAGCGCCCCCGGGACTGCAGTAGATACGCAGTATTTT.

The chain links TRBV29-1 to TRBJ1-1; possible D gene TRBD1, 6 bases. Trimming removed 7 bases from V and 6 bases from J, with 12 bases in between. The germline V gene encodes CDR1 SQVTM and CDR2 ANQGSEA. CDR3 length: 11 amino acids. CDR3 residues: CSGGGISEAFF. CDR3 coding DNA: TGCAGCGGAGGGGGTATTTCTGAAGCTTTCTTT.

V usage is TRBV10-3 and J usage is TRBJ2-3; no firm D call. V lost 7 bases to trimming and J lost 1 base, with 12 bases between them. The CDR3 covers 14 residues. CDR1 and CDR2 (germline): ENHRY, SYGVKD. The CDR3 reads CAIKRSAGTDTQYF. CDR3 sequence (DNA): TGTGCCATCAAGAGGTCAGCAGGCACAGATACGCAGTATTTT.

This clonotype was counted many times. This chain connects TRBV7-2 to TRBJ1-2; D may be TRBD1 (6 bases). The V end was cut by 1 base, the J end by 8 bases, with 11 bases between. The CDR3 has 13 amino acids. Looked up from germline, CDR1 is SGHTA and CDR2 is FQGNSA. Here the CDR3 reads CASSLDRVSGYTF. CDR3 sequence (DNA): TGTGCCAGCAGCTTAGACAGGGTTAGCGGCTACACCTTC. Variable domain in full (rest from reference TRBV7-2 and TRBJ1-2): GAGVSQSPSNKVTEKGKDVELRCDPISGHTALYWYRQSLGQGLEFLIYFQGNSAPDKSGLPSDRFSAERTGGSVSTLTIQRTQQEDSAVYLCASSLDRVSGYTFGSGTRLTVV.